Sequencing of this T cell receptor (beta chain) was carried out in a study of blood T cell repertoires in COVID-19. The overall study: The United States, Italy and Spain were the sources of the acute and convalescent COVID-19 samples.

Participants were aged about 18 to 100 years from 20 to 30 US areas. Produced via immunoSEQ multiplex PCR; TCRdb's table is partial and in-frame only. This table holds approximately 200,000 clones, roughly four fifths found once. This clone was observed once. Germline V gene lookup returns CDR1 MNHNY and CDR2 SVGAGI (reference sequence). CDR3 length equals 16 residues. Germline trimming cut 6 bases from V and 5 bases from J; bases unmatched to any gene: 11. This clonotype was sampled from a man between 60 and 75 years old who had recovered from COVID-19. The gene calls are TRBV6-6 and TRBJ1-5, with 9 bases fitting TRBD1. The sequenced material came from PBMCs or T cells enriched from blood (not recorded which). The CDR3, as DNA: TGTGCCAGCAGCGCAGCCGGGACAGGGCTCTATCAGCCCCAGCATTTT. This sequence encodes CASSAAGTGLYQPQHF.